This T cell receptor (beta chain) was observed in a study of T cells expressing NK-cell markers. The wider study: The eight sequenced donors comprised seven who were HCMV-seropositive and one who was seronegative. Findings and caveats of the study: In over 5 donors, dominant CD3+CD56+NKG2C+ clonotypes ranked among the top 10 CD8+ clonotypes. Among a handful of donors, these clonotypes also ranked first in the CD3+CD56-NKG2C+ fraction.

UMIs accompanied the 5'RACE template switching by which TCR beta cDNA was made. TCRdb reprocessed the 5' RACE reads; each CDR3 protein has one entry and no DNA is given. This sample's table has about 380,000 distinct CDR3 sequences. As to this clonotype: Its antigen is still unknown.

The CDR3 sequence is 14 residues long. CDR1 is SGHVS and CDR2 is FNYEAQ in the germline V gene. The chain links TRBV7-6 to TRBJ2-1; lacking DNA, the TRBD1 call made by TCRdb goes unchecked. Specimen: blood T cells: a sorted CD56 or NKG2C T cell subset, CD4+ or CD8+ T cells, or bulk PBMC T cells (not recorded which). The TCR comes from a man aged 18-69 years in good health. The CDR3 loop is CASSFQQGLNEQFF.